This T cell receptor (beta chain) was identified in a study of breast tumors, draining lymph nodes, adjacent tissues. Study results and caveats: Findings are consistent with lymph node origin and intratumoral expansion of most tumor T cells. Compared with lymph nodes, tumors were less diverse; compared with nontumor tissue, more.

V dropped 2 bases and J dropped 7 bases, with 18 bases sitting between them. The CDR3 is 16 amino acids. The germline V gene has CDR1 MNHEY and CDR2 SMNVEV (reference sequence). To note about this clonotype: Antigen specificity is unknown.

The lymph nodes were axillary draining lymph nodes from breast cancer patients. Using its own MiXCR run on the multiplex PCR reads, TCRdb lists one record per CDR3 protein. The sample holds 200,000 to 250,000 distinct CDR3 sequences, 32% seen once. The source material was axillary lymph node tissue. The TCR was taken from a female donor with breast cancer. Some clones in this sample may be carry-over from other donors' samples. The rearrangement joins TRBV27 to TRBJ2-1; weak D call: TRBD2 (6 bases). In DNA, the CDR3 is TGTGCCAGCAGTTTACGTGTCGGGACTCCCCAAAATGAGCAGTTCTTC. Encoded protein: CASSLRVGTPQNEQFF.